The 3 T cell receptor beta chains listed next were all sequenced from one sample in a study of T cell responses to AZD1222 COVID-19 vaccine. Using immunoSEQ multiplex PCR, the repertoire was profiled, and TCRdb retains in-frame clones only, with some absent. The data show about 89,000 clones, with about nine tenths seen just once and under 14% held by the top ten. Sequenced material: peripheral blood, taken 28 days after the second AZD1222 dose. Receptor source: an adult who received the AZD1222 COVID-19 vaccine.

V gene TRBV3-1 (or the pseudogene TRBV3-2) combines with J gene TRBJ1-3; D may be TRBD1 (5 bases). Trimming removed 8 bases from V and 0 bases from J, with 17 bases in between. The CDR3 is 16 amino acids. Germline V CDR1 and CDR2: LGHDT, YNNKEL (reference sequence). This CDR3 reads CASVKRDGSSGNTIYF. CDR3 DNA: TGTGCCAGCGTGAAGAGGGACGGAAGCTCTGGAAACACCATATATTTT.

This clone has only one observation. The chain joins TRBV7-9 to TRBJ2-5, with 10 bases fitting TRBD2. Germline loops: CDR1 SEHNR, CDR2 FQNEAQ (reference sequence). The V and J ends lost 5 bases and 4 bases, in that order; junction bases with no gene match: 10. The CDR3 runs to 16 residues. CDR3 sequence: CASSPGGLAGVETQYF. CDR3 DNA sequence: TGTGCCAGCAGCCCGGGGGGCCTAGCGGGGGTAGAGACCCAGTACTTC. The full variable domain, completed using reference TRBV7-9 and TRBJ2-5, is DTGVSQNPRHKITKRGQNVTFRCDPISEHNRLYWYRQTLGQGPEFLTYFQNEAQLEKSRLLSDRFSAERPKGSFSTLEIQRTEQGDSAMYLCASSPGGLAGVETQYFGPGTRLLVL.

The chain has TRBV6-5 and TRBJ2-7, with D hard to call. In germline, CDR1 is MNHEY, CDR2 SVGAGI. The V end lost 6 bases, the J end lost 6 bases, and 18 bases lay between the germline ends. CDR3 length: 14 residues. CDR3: CASRGPFVYGEQYF. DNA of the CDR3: TGTGCCAGCAGAGGACCCTTCGTTTACGGCGAGCAGTACTTC.